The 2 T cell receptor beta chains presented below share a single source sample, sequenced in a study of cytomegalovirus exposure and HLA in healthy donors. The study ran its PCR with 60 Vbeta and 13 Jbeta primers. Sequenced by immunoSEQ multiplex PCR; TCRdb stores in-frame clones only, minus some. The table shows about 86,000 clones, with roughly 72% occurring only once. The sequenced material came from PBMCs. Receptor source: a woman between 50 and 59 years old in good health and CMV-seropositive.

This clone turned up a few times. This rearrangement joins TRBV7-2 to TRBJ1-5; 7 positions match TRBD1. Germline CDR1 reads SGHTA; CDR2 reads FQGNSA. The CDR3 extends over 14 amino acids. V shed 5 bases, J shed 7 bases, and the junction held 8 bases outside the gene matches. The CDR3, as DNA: TGTGCCAGCAGCCCACAGGGGTCTGGGCAGCCCCAGCATTTT. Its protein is CASSPQGSGQPQHF.

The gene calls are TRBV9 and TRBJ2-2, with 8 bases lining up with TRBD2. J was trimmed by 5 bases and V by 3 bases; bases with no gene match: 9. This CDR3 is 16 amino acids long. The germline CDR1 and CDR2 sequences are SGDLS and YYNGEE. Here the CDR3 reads CASSASGRGWTGELFF. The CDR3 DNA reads TGTGCCAGCAGCGCCAGCGGGAGAGGATGGACCGGGGAGCTGTTTTTT. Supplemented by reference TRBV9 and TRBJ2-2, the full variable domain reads DSGVTQTPKHLITATGQRVTLRCSPRSGDLSVYWYQQSLDQGLQFLIQYYNGEERAKGNILERFSAQQFPDLHSELNLSSLELGDSALYFCASSASGRGWTGELFFGEGSRLTVL.